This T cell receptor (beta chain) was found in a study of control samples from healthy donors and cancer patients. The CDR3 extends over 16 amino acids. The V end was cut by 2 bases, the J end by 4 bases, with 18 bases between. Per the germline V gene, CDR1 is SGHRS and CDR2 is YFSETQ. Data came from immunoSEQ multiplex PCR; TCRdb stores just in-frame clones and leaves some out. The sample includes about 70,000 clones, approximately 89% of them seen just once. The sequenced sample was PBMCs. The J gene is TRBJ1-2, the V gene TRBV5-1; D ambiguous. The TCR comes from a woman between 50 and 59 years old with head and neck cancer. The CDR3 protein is CASSLRSGPVGYGYTF. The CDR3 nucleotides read TGCGCCAGCAGCTTAAGATCGGGCCCCGTTGGCTATGGCTACACCTTC.